Presented here are 10 T cell receptor beta chains from one specimen sequenced in a study of cytomegalovirus exposure and HLA in healthy donors. 60 Vbeta and 13 Jbeta primers were used in PCR. The protocol was immunoSEQ multiplex PCR, while the TCRdb copy is restricted to in-frame clones and leaves out a portion. The data show more than 200,000 clones, more than 60% seen once. The sequencing sample was made of PBMCs. These receptors were taken from a girl aged 2 to 10 in good health and CMV-seronegative.

The CDR3 loop reads CASSYGVTYEQYF. The CDR3, as DNA: TGTGCCAGCAGTTACGGGGTGACCTACGAGCAGTACTTC. J is TRBJ2-7 and V is TRBV2, with D possibly TRBD2 on 5 matching bases. This CDR3 is 13 amino acids long. V gave up 5 bases and J gave up 2 bases, with 10 bases separating them. Germline V CDR1 and CDR2: SNHLY, FYNNEI.

J is TRBJ1-1 and V is TRBV27; the D is unclear. The CDR3 contains 13 residues. V lost 2 bases, J lost 7 bases, and 11 bases lay in between. Germline CDR1 reads MNHEY; CDR2 reads SMNVEV (reference sequence). CDR3 coding DNA: TGTGCCAGCAGTTTAGGGCGAGTTAATGAAGCTTTCTTT. It translates to CASSLGRVNEAFF.

This clone has a single count. The CDR3 coding sequence is TGTGCCACTAAAACAGGGGGCGTCACTGAAGCTTTCTTT. It is translated as CATKTGGVTEAFF. The chain uses TRBV15 and TRBJ1-1, with 9 nucleotides matching TRBD1. CDR3 length: 13 amino acids. CDR1 LNHNV and CDR2 YYDKDF come from the germline V gene (reference sequence). Losses at the gene ends were 9 bases for V and 4 bases for J; bases not matched to a gene: 6.

V and J are TRBV7-9 and TRBJ2-7, with TRBD2 identical over 7 bases. Trimming removed 2 bases from V and 5 bases from J; junction bases left unmatched: 9. CDR1 is SEHNR and CDR2 is FQNEAQ in the germline V gene (reference sequence). The CDR3 contains 15 residues. The CDR3 sequence is CASSLSLGRGDEQYF. CDR3 nucleotides: TGTGCCAGCAGCTTATCCCTCGGACGGGGGGACGAGCAGTACTTC. The full variable domain, its missing parts supplied by reference TRBV7-9 and TRBJ2-7, is DTGVSQNPRHKITKRGQNVTFRCDPISEHNRLYWYRQTLGQGPEFLTYFQNEAQLEKSRLLSDRFSAERPKGSFSTLEIQRTEQGDSAMYLCASSLSLGRGDEQYFGPGTRLTVT.

This clone was recorded only once. The chain employs TRBV12-5 and TRBJ2-5, with D possibly TRBD2 on 6 matching bases. Germline loops: CDR1 LGHNT, CDR2 FRNRAP. Trimming removed 0 bases from V and 5 bases from J, with 19 bases in between. This CDR3 is built from 17 residues. In nucleotides, the CDR3 is TGTGCTAGTGGTTTGGTAGACGGGCCATGGGGGGACGAGACCCAGTACTTC. Amino acids: CASGLVDGPWGDETQYF.

The CDR3 here is CASSTTGGKEPQHF. The DNA of the CDR3 is TGTGCCAGCTCAACGACAGGGGGGAAGGAGCCCCAGCATTTT. The V call is TRBV18, the J call TRBJ1-5; 9 nucleotides line up with TRBD1. From germline, CDR1 is KGHSH and CDR2 LQKENI. The CDR3 spans 14 residues. The J segment lost 8 bases and the V segment lost 5 bases, leaving 7 bases of the junction unmatched. Variable domain in full (rest from reference TRBV18 and TRBJ1-5): NAGVMQNPRHLVRRRGQEARLRCSPMKGHSHVYWYRQLPEEGLKFMVYLQKENIIDESGMPKERFSAEFPKEGPSILRIQQVVRGDSAAYFCASSTTGGKEPQHFGDGTRLSIL.

J is TRBJ1-1 and V is TRBV19; D gene ambiguous. The CDR3 covers 12 residues. Germline CDR1 LNHDA, CDR2 SQIVND (reference sequence). V dropped 6 bases and J dropped 1 base, with 6 bases sitting between them. CDR3 loop: CASRAGNTEAFF. The CDR3 bases are TGTGCCAGTAGAGCCGGGAACACTGAAGCTTTCTTT. Full variable domain (rest looked up from reference TRBV19 and TRBJ1-1): DGGITQSPKYLFRKEGQNVTLSCEQNLNHDAMYWYRQDPGQGLRLIYYSQIVNDFQKGDIAEGYSVSREKKESFPLTVTSAQKNPTAFYLCASRAGNTEAFFGQGTRLTVV.

The chain combines TRBV19 with TRBJ2-2; D possibly corresponds to TRBD2 (7 bases). This CDR3 is 17 amino acids long. CDR1 and CDR2 from the germline V gene are LNHDA and SQIVND (reference sequence). V was trimmed by 5 bases and J by 5 bases, leaving 21 bases between them. The DNA for the CDR3 is TGTGCCAGTAGTGCTATATTTGGGGGGGCGCAAACCGGGGAGCTGTTTTTT. Protein product: CASSAIFGGAQTGELFF.

The chain uses TRBV7-3 and TRBJ2-3; 11 bases match TRBD2. The trim removed 4 bases at V and 4 bases at J, leaving 1 base unmatched. Germline V CDR1 and CDR2: SGHTA, FQGTGA. This CDR3 is 14 amino acids long. CDR3 nucleotide sequence: TGTGCCAGCAGCTATAGCGGGGGGGCAGATACGCAGTATTTT. Its protein product is CASSYSGGADTQYF.

The chain joins TRBV7-9 to TRBJ1-5; D might be TRBD1 (6 bases). The V gene's germline CDR1 is SEHNR and CDR2 FQNEAQ (reference sequence). The CDR3 consists of 18 residues. With 0 bases removed from V and 3 bases from J, the gap between germline ends came to 18 bases. In DNA, the CDR3 is TGTGCCAGCAGCTTAGCCGGGACACGGGGTAGTTTCAATCAGCCCCAGCATTTT. It yields the protein CASSLAGTRGSFNQPQHF.